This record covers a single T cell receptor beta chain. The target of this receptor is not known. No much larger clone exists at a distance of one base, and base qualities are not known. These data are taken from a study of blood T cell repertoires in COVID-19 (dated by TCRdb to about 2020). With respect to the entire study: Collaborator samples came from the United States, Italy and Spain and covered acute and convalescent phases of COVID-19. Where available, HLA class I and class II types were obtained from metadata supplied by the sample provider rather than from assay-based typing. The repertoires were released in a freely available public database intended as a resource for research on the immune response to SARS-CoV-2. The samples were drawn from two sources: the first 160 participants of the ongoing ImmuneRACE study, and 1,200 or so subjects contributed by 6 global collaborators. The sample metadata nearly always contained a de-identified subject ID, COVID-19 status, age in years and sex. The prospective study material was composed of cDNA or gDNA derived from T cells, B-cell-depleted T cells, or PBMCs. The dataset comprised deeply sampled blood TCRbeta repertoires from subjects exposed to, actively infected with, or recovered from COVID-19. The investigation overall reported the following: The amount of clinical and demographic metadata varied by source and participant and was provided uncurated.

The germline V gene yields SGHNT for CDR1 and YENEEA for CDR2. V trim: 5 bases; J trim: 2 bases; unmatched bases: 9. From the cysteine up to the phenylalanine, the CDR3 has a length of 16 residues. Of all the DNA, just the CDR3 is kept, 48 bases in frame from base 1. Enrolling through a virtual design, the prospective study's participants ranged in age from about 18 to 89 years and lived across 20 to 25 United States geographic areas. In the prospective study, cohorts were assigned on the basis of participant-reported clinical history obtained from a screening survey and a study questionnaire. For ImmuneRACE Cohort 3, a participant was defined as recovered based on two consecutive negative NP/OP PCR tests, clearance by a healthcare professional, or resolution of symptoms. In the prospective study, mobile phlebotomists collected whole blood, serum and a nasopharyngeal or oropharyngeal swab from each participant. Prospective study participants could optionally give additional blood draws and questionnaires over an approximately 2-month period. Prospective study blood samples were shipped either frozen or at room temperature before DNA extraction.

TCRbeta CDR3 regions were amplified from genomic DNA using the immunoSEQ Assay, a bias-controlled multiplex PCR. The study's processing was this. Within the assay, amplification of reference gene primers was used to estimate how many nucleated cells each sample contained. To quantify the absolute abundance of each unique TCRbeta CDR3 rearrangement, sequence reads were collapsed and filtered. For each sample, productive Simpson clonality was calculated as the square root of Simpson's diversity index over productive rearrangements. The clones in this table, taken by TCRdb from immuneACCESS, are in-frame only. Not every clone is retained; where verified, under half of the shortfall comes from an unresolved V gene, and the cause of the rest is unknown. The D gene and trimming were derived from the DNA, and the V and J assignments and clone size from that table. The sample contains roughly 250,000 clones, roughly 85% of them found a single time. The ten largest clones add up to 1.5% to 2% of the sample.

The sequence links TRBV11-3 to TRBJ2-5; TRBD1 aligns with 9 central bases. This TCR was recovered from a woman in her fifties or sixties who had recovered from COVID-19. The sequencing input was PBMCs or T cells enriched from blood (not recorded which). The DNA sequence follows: TGTGCCAGCAGCAGAGGACAGGGGCCCCTTCAAGAGACCCAGTACTTC. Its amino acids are CASSRGQGPLQETQYF.